The clone carrying this T cell receptor beta chain was counted only a few times. Its target is unknown. TCRdb reanalysed the 5' RACE reads using MiXCR and keeps one entry per CDR3 protein. The sample lists 650,000 to 750,000 distinct CDR3 sequences, around 20% occurring once. The sample originates from a study of identical twins. General study findings and limits: Model-predicted out-of-frame TCR alpha sharing fell below observed values in monozygotic twins.

The trim removed 5 bases at V and 2 bases at J, leaving 8 bases unmatched. Germline CDR1 is SQVTM and CDR2 is ANQGSEA. The CDR3 has 14 residues. The same data also went into a second study, on T cells expressing NK-cell markers.

The sample was PBMCs. The receptor was isolated from a woman between 18 and 30 years old in good health. This rearrangement joins TRBV29-1 to TRBJ2-7, with 8 bases identical to TRBD1. The CDR3 reads CSVHIGQGPYEQYF. In DNA, the CDR3 is TGCAGCGTTCACATCGGACAGGGCCCCTACGAGCAGTACTTC.